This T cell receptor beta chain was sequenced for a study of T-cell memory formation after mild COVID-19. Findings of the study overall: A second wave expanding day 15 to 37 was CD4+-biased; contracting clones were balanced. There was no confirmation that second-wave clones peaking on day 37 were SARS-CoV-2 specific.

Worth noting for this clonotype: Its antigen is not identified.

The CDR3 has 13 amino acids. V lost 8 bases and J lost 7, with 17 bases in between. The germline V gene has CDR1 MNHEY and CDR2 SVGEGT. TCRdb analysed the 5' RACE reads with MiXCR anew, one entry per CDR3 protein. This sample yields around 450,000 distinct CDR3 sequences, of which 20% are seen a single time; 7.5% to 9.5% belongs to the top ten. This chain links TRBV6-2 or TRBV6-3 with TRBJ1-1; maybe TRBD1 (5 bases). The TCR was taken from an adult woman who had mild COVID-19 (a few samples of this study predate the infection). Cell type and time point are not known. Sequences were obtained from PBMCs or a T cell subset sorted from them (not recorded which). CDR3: CASRGAGGHEAFF. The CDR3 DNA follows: TGTGCCAGCCGAGGGGCCGGCGGGCATGAAGCTTTCTTT.